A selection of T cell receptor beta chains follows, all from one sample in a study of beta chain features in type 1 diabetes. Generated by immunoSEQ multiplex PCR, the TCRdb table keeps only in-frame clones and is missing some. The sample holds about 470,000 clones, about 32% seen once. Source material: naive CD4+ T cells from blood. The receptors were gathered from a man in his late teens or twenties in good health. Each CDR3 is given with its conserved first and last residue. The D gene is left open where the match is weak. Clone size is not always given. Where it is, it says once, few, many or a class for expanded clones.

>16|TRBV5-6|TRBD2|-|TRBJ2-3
TGTGCCAGCAGCCGTCTAAGCGGGAGGCCGGTGGATACGCAGTATTTT
CASSRLSGRPVDTQYF
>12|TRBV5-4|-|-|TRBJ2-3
TGTGCCAGCAGCGCCGGTGGGGATACGCAGTATTTT
CASSAGGDTQYF
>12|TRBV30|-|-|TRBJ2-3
TGTGCCTGGAGTGCAGGGACAGATACGCAGTATTTT
CAWSAGTDTQYF
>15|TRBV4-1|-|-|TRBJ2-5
TGCGCCAGCAGCCATACATGGTCACAGAAGGAGACCCAGTACTTC
CASSHTWSQKETQYF
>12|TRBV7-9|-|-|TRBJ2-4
TGTGCCAGCAGCCTAGGCCCCGAGGGTCAGTACTTC
CASSLGPEGQYF
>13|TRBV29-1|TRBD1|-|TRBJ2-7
TGCAGCGTACTAAGGGACAGGACCGACGAGCAGTACTTC
CSVLRDRTDEQYF
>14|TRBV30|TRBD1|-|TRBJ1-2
TGTGCCTTCAAACAGGACAGGGGAAATTATGGCTACACCTTC
CAFKQDRGNYGYTF
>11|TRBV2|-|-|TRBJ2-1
TGTGCCAGCAGCTTGGAAGGTGAGCAGTTCTTC
CASSLEGEQFF
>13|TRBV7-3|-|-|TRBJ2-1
TGTGCCAGCAGCTTAAACTACAACAATGAGCAGTTCTTC
CASSLNYNNEQFF
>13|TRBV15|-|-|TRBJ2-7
TGTGCCACCAGCAGAGCCAGGGGAGAAGAGCAGTACTTC
CATSRARGEEQYF
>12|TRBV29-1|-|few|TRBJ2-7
TGCAGCGCAGCCCAGGGATCCCGCGAGCAGTACTTC
CSAAQGSREQYF
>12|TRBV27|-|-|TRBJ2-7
TGTGCCAGCAGTTCGCAGGGGCTCGAGCAGTACTTC
CASSSQGLEQYF
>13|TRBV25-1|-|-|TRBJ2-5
TGTGCCAGCAGTGTGACGGGGTCACGGGCCCAGTACTTC
CASSVTGSRAQYF
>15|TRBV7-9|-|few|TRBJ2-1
TGTGCCAGCAGCTCGGCCGGGACTTACTACAATGAGCAGTTCTTC
CASSSAGTYYNEQFF
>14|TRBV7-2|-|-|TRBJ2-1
TGTGCCAGCAGCTTACAGGGTTCCTACAATGAGCAGTTCTTC
CASSLQGSYNEQFF
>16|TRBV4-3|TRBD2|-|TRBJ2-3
TGCGCCAGCAGCCAAGATGCGGGAGTTGGCACAGATACGCAGTATTTT
CASSQDAGVGTDTQYF
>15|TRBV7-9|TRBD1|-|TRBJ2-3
TGTGCCAGCAGCAAGCGGACAGGCAGCACAGATACGCAGTATTTT
CASSKRTGSTDTQYF
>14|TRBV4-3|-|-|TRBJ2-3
TGCGCCAGCAGCCAAGATCGGGGTACAGATACGCAGTATTTT
CASSQDRGTDTQYF
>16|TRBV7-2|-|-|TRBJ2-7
TGTGCCAGCAGCACAAACCCACGAGCGTCCTCCTACGAGCAGTACTTC
CASSTNPRASSYEQYF
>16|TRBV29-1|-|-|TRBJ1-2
TGCAGCGTTGATGGAGAGGGCACAGTCAGTGGGTATGGCTACACCTTC
CSVDGEGTVSGYGYTF
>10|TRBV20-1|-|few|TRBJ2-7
TGCAGTGCCCTTAATTACGAGCAGTACTTC
CSALNYEQYF
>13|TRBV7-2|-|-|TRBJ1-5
TGTGCCAGCAGCCCTAATAGCAATCAGCCCCAGCATTTT
CASSPNSNQPQHF
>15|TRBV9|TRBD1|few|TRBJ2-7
TGTGCCAGCAGCCCCCGGGACAGGGGGAACTACGAGCAGTACTTC
CASSPRDRGNYEQYF
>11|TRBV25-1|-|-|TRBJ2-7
TGTGCCAGCACGGCAGGGCTCGAGCAGTACTTC
CASTAGLEQYF
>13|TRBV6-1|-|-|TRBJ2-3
TGTGCCAGCAGATCCTGGGGAGAAGATACGCAGTATTTT
CASRSWGEDTQYF
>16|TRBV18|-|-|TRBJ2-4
TGTGCCAGCTCACCACCCCAGGCTCTAGCCAAAAACATTCAGTACTTC
CASSPPQALAKNIQYF
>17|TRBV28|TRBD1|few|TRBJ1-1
TGTGCCAGCAGTCACATACCGGGACAGGGGGACGTTGGTGAAGCTTTCTTT
CASSHIPGQGDVGEAFF
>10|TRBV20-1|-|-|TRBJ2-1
TGCAGTGCTAGACTTAATGAGCAGTTCTTC
CSARLNEQFF
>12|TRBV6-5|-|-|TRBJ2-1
TGTGCCAGCAGTTTAACCCCGGGGGTCGAGTTCTTC
CASSLTPGVEFF
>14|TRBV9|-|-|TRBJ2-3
TGTGCCAGCAGCGTTAGCGGAACCACAGATACGCAGTATTTT
CASSVSGTTDTQYF
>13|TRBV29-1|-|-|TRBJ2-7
TGCAGCGTTGGTGGCCGGCTCGGCTACGAGCAGTACTTC
CSVGGRLGYEQYF
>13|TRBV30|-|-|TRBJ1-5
TGTGCCTGGAGCGGACGAGATAATCAGCCCCAGCATTTT
CAWSGRDNQPQHF
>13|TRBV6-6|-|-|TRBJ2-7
TGTGCCAGCAGTTACGAAAAGAACTACGAGCAGTACTTC
CASSYEKNYEQYF
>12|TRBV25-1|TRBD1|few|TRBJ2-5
TGTGCCAGCAGTGAACAGGGGGCGACCCAGTACTTC
CASSEQGATQYF
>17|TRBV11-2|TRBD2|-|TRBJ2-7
TGTGCCAGCAGCTTAGAACTAGCGGGAGAGGGGGACTACGAGCAGTACTTC
CASSLELAGEGDYEQYF
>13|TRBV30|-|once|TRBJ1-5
TGTGCCTGCGCGGGCGATAGCAATCAGCCCCAGCATTTT
CACAGDSNQPQHF
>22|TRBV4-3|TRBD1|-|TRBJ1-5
TGCGCCAGCAGCCAAGATCATTATCGGGGGACAGGGATGGTTTATAGCAATCAGCCCCAGCATTTT
CASSQDHYRGTGMVYSNQPQHF
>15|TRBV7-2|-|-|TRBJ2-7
TGTGCCAGCAGCTTAGTTGGCGGAGACTCCTACGAGCAGTACTTC
CASSLVGGDSYEQYF
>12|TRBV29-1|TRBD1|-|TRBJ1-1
TGCAGCGGGGGACAGGAGAACACTGAAGCTTTCTTT
CSGGQENTEAFF
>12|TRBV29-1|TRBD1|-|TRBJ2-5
TGCAGCGGAGCAGGGGGCGCAGGGACCCAGTACTTC
CSGAGGAGTQYF
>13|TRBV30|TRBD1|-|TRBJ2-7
TGTGCCTGGAGTGGGACAGGGGACGGCGAGCAGTACTTC
CAWSGTGDGEQYF
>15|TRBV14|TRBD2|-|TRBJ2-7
TGTGCCAGCAGCCAGGTAGCGGGAATCTCCTACGAGCAGTACTTC
CASSQVAGISYEQYF
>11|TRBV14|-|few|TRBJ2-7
TGTGCCACGGGAAGCTCCTACGAGCAGTACTTC
CATGSSYEQYF
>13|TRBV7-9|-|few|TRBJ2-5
TGTGCCAGCAGCTTAGTCGCGGAAGAGACCCAGTACTTC
CASSLVAEETQYF
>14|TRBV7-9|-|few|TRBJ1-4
TGTGCCAGCAGCTTATCCAGGATGGGTGAAAAACTGTTTTTT
CASSLSRMGEKLFF
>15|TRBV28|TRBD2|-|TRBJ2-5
TGTGCCAGCAGTTCCCCCTCGGGAGGGTTGGAGACCCAGTACTTC
CASSSPSGGLETQYF
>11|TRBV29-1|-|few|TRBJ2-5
TGCAGCGTGGCGCGCCTAGAGACCCAGTACTTC
CSVARLETQYF
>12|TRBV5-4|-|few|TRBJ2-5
TGTGCCAGCAGCTTACCCGAAGAGACCCAGTACTTC
CASSLPEETQYF
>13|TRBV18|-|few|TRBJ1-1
TGTGCCAGCTCACGCGAACCGGGCACTGAAGCTTTCTTT
CASSREPGTEAFF
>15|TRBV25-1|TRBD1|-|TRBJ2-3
TGTGCCAGCAGTGAAACTACCAACAGGGGCGATACGCAGTATTTT
CASSETTNRGDTQYF
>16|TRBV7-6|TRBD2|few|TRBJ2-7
TGTGCCAGCAGCTTAGAGTCGGCGGGAGCTAGTTACGAGCAGTACTTC
CASSLESAGASYEQYF
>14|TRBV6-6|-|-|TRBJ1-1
TGTGCCAGCAGCCCTAGTCGTATGAACACTGAAGCTTTCTTT
CASSPSRMNTEAFF
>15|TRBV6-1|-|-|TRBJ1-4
TGTGCCAGCAGTTCGGTCTGGGGAGCTAATGAAAAACTGTTTTTT
CASSSVWGANEKLFF
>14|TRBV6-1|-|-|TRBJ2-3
TGTGCCAGCAGTGAAAACCTCAACCTAGATACGCAGTATTTT
CASSENLNLDTQYF
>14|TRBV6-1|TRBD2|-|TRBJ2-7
TGTGCCAGTCAGCGGGAGGGGAGCTCCTACGAGCAGTACTTC
CASQREGSSYEQYF
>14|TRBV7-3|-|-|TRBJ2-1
TGTGCCAGCAGCCCCCACCAGGGAGGCAATGAGCAGTTCTTC
CASSPHQGGNEQFF
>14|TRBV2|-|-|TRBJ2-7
TGTGCCAGCAGTAGACAGACTTCATACTACGAGCAGTACTTC
CASSRQTSYYEQYF